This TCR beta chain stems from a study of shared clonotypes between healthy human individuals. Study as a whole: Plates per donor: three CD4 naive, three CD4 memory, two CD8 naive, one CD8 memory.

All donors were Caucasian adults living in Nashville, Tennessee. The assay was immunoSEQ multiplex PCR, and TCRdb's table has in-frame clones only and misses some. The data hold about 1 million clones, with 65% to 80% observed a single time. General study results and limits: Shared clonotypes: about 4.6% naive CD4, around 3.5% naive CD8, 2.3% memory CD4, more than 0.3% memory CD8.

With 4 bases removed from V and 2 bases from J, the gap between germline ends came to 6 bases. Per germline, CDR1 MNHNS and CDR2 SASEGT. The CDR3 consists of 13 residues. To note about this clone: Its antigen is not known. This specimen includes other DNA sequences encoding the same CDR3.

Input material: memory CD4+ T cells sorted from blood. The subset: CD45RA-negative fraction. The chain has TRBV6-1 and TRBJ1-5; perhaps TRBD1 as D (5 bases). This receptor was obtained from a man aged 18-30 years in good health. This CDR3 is CASSGGGNQPQHF. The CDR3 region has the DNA TGTGCCAGCAGTGGGGGCGGCAATCAGCCCCAGCATTTT.